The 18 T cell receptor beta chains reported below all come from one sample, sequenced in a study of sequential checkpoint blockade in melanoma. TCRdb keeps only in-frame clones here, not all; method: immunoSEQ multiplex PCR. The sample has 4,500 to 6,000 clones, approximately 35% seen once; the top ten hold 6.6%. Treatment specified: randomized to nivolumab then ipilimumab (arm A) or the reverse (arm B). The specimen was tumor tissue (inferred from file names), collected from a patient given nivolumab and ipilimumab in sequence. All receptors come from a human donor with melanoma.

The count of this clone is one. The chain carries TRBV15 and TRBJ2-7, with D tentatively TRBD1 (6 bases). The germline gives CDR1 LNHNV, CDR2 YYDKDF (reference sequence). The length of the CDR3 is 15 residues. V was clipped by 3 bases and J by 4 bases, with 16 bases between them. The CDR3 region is CATSSYRVFGYEQYF. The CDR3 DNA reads TGTGCCACCAGCAGTTACAGGGTTTTCGGTTACGAGCAGTACTTC.

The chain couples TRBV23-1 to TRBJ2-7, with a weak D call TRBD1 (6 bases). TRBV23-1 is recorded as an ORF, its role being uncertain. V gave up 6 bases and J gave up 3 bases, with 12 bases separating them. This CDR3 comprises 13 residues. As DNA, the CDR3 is TGCGCCAGCAGCTTCGGGGACAACTACGAGCAGTACTTC. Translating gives CASSFGDNYEQYF.

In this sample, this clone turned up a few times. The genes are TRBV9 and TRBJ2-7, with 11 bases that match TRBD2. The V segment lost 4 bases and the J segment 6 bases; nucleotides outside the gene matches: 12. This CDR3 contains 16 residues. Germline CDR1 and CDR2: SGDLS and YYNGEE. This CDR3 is CASSPDPGLAALEQYF. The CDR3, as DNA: TGTGCCAGCAGCCCCGATCCGGGACTAGCGGCCCTCGAGCAGTACTTC.

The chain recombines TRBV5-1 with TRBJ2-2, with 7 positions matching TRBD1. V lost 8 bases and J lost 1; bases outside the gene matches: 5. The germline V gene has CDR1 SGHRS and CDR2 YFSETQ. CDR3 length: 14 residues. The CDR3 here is CASLTGQNTGELFF. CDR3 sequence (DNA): TGCGCCAGTTTGACAGGGCAGAACACCGGGGAGCTGTTTTTT. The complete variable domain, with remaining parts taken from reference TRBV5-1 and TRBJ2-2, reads KAGVTQTPRYLIKTRGQQVTLSCSPISGHRSVSWYQQTPGQGLQFLFEYFSETQRNKGNFPGRFSGRQFSNSRSEMNVSTLELGDSALYLCASLTGQNTGELFFGEGSRLTVL.

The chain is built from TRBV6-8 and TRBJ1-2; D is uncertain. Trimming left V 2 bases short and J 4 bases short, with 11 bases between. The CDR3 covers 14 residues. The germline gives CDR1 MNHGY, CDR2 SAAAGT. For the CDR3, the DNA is TGTGCCAGCAGTTACCGGCGACTGGGCTATGGCTACACCTTC. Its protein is CASSYRRLGYGYTF.

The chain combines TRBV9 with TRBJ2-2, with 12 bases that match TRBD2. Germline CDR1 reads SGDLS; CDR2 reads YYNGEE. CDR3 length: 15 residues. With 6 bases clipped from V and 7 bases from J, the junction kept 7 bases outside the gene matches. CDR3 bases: TGTGCCAGCACCCCTAGGACTAGCGGGGACGGGGAGCTGTTTTTT. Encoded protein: CASTPRTSGDGELFF.

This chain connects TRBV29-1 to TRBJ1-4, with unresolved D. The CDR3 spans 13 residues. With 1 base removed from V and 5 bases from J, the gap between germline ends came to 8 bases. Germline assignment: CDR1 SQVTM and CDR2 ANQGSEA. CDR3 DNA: TGCAGCGTTGAAGTCGGCAGCAATGAAAAACTGTTTTTT. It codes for CSVEVGSNEKLFF.

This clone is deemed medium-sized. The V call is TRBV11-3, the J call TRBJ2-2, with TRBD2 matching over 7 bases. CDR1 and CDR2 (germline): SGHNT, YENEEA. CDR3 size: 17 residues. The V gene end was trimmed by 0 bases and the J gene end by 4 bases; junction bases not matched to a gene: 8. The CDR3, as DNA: TGTGCCAGCAGCTTAGATGGTCAACGGGAGGTCACCGGGGAGCTGTTTTTT. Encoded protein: CASSLDGQREVTGELFF.

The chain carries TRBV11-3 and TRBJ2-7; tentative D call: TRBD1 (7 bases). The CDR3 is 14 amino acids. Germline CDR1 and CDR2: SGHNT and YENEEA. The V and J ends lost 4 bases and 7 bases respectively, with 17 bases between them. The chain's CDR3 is CASSYQEGAREQYF. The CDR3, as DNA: TGTGCCAGCAGCTACCAGGAGGGGGCAAGGGAGCAGTACTTC.

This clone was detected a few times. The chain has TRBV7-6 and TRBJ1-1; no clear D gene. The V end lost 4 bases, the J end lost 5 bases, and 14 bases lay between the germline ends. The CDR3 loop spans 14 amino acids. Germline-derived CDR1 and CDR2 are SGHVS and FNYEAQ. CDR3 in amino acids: CASSSIGEGTEAFF. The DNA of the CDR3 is TGTGCCAGCAGCTCTATCGGGGAAGGAACTGAAGCTTTCTTT.

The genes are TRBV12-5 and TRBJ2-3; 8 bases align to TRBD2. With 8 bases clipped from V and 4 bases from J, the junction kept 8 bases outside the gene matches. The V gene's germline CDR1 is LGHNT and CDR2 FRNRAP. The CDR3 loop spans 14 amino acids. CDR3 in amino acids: CASSWREAADTQYF. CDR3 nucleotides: TGTGCTAGTTCGTGGCGGGAGGCGGCAGATACGCAGTATTTT.

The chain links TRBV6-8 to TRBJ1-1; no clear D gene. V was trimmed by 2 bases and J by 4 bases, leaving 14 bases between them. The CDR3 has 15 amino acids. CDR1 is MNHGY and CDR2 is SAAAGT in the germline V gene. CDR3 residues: CASSYNRRELTEAFF. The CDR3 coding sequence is TGTGCCAGCAGTTACAACCGGCGGGAGCTCACTGAAGCTTTCTTT.

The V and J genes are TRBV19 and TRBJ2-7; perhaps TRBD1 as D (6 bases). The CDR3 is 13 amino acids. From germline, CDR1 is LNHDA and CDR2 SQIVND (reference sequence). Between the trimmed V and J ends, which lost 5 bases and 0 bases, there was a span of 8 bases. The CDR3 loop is CASSYRVSYEQYF. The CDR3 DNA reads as TGTGCCAGTAGTTACAGGGTCTCCTACGAGCAGTACTTC. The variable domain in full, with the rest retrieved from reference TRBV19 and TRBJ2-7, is DGGITQSPKYLFRKEGQNVTLSCEQNLNHDAMYWYRQDPGQGLRLIYYSQIVNDFQKGDIAEGYSVSREKKESFPLTVTSAQKNPTAFYLCASSYRVSYEQYFGPGTRLTVT.

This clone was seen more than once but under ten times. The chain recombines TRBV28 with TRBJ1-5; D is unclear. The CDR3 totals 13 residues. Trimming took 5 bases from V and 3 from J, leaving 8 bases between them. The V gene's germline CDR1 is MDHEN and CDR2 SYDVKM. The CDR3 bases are TGTGCCAGCAGTCCTATCTCCAATCAGCCCCAGCATTTT. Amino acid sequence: CASSPISNQPQHF.

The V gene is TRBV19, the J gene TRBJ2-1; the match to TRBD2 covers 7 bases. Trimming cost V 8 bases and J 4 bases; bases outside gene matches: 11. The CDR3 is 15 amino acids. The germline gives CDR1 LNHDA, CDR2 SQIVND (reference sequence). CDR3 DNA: TGTGCCAGTCACCTAGGGACTACTAAATACAATGAGCAGTTCTTC. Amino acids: CASHLGTTKYNEQFF.

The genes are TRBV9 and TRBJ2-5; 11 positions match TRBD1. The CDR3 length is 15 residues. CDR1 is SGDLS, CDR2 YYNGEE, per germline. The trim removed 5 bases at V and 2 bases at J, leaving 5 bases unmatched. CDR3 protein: CASRAGTGGQETQYF. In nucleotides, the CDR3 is TGTGCCAGCAGGGCCGGGACAGGGGGTCAAGAGACCCAGTACTTC. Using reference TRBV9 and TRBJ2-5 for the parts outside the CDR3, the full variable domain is DSGVTQTPKHLITATGQRVTLRCSPRSGDLSVYWYQQSLDQGLQFLIQYYNGEERAKGNILERFSAQQFPDLHSELNLSSLELGDSALYFCASRAGTGGQETQYFGPGTRLLVL.

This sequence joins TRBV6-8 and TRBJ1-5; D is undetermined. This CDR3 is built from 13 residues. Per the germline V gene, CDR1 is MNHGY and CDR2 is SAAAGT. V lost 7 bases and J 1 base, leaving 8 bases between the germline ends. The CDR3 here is CASNIGSNQPQHF. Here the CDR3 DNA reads TGTGCCAGCAATATTGGAAGCAATCAGCCCCAGCATTTT.

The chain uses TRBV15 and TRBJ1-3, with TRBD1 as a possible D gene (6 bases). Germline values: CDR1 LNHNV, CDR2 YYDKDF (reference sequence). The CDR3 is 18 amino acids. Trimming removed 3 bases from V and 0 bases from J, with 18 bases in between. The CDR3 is CATSRELSRGGSGNTIYF. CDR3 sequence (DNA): TGTGCCACCAGCAGGGAACTATCCAGGGGCGGCTCTGGAAACACCATATATTTT. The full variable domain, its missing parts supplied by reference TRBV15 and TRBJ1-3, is DAMVIQNPRYQVTQFGKPVTLSCSQTLNHNVMYWYQQKSSQAPKLLFHYYDKDFNNEADTPDNFQSRRPNTSFCFLDIRSPGLGDTAMYLCATSRELSRGGSGNTIYFGEGSWLTVV.